These 2 T cell receptor beta chains were sequenced from one sample in a study of blood T cell repertoires in COVID-19. TCRdb's copy holds only in-frame clones and misses some; the assay was immunoSEQ multiplex PCR. The sample holds a few hundred thousand clones, about 90% seen once. The sequenced sample consisted of peripheral blood. These receptors all stem from a woman under 40 with COVID-19, enrolled during active disease.

The chain links TRBV19 to TRBJ1-4; 8 positions match TRBD1. This CDR3 has 16 residues. V dropped 5 bases and J dropped 0; count of bases not matched to a gene: 5. Germline V gene sequence: CDR1 LNHDA, CDR2 SQIVND (reference sequence). CDR3 in amino acids: CASSLDRATTNEKLFF. Written as DNA, the CDR3 is TGTGCCAGTAGTCTGGACAGGGCGACAACTAATGAAAAACTGTTTTTT. The variable domain in full, completed from reference TRBV19 and TRBJ1-4, reads DGGITQSPKYLFRKEGQNVTLSCEQNLNHDAMYWYRQDPGQGLRLIYYSQIVNDFQKGDIAEGYSVSREKKESFPLTVTSAQKNPTAFYLCASSLDRATTNEKLFFGSGTQLSVL.

The rearrangement uses TRBV29-1 and TRBJ2-3; possibly TRBD2 for D (6 bases). Germline V gene data show CDR1 as SQVTM and CDR2 as ANQGSEA. V lost 6 bases and J 6 bases, leaving 16 bases between the germline ends. This CDR3 is built from 13 residues. The CDR3, as DNA: TGCAGCGTGGCCACGACTAGGGCGGATACGCAGTATTTT. Protein product: CSVATTRADTQYF.